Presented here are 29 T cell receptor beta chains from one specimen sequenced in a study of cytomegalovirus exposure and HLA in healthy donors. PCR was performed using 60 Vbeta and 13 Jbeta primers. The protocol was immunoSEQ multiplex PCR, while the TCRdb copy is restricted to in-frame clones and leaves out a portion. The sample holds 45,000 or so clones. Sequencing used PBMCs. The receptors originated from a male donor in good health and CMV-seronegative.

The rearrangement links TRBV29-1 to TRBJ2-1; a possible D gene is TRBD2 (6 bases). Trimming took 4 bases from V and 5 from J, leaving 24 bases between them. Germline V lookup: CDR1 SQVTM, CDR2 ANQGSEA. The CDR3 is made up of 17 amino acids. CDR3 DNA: TGCAGCGTTGGGGCCCCCACCGGGAGTCGTCAACACAATGAGCAGTTCTTC. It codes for CSVGAPTGSRQHNEQFF.

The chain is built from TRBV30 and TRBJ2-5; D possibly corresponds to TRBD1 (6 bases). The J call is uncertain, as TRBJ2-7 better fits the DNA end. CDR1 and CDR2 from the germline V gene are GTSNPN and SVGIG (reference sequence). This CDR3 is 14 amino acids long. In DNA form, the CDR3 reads TGTGCCTGGCAAAACAGGGACGGCCTCTACGAGCAGTACTTC. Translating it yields CAWQNRDGLYEQYF.

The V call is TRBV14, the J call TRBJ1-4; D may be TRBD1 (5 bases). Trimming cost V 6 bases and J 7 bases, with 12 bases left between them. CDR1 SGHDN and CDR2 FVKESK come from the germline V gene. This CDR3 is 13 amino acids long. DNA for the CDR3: TGTGCCAGCAGGGAAGGGGCGAGTGAAAAACTGTTTTTT. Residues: CASREGASEKLFF.

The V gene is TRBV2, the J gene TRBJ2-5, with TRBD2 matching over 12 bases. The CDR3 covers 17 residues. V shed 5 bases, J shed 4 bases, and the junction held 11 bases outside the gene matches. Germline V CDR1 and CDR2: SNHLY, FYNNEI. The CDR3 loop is CASSPGLAGLIGETQYF. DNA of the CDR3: TGTGCCAGCAGTCCGGGACTAGCGGGCCTTATAGGAGAGACCCAGTACTTC.

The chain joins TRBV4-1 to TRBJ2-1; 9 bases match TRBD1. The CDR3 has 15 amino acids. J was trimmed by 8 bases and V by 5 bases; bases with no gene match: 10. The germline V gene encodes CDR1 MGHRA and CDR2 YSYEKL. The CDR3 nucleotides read TGCGCCAGCAGCTCCGAGACAGGGGGTATAGATGAGCAGTTCTTC. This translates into CASSSETGGIDEQFF.

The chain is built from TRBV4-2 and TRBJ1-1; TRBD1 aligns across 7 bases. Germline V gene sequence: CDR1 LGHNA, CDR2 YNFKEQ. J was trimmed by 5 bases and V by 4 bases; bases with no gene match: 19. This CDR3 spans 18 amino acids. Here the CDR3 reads CASSPLINVDRVGTEAFF. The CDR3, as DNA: TGTGCCAGCAGCCCGTTAATCAATGTTGACAGGGTGGGTACTGAAGCTTTCTTT.

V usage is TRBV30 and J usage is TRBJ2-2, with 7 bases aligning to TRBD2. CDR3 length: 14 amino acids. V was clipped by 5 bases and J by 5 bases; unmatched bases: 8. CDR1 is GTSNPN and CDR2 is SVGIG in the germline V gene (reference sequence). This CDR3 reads CAWGHTGGTGELFF. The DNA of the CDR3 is TGTGCCTGGGGCCACACCGGGGGGACCGGGGAGCTGTTTTTT.

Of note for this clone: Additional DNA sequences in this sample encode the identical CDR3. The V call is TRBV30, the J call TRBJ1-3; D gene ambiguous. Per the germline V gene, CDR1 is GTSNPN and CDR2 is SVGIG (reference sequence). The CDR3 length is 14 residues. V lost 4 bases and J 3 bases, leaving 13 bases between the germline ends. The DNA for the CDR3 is TGTGCCTGGAATAGCATTATAAATGGAAACACCATATATTTT. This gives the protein CAWNSIINGNTIYF.

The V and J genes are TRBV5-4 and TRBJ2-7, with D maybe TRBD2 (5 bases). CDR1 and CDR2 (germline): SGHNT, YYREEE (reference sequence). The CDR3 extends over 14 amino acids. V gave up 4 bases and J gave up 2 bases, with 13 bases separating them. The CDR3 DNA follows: TGTGCCAGCAGCCTCGGAGGTACCACCTACGAGCAGTACTTC. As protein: CASSLGGTTYEQYF.

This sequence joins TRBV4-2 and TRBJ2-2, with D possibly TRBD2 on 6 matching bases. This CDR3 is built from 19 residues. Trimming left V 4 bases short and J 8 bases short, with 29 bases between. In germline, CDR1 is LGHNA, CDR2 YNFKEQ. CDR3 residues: CASSRQTRDSGSTGGELFF. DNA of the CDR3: TGTGCCAGCAGCCGCCAAACAAGGGACTCAGGGAGCACGGGGGGGGAGCTGTTTTTT.

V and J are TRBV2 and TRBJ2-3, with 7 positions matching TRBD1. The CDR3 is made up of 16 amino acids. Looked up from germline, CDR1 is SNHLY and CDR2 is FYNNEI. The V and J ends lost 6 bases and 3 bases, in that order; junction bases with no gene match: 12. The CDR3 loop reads CASSPVGLRGTDTQYF. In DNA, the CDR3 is TGTGCCAGCAGCCCAGTCGGGCTCAGGGGGACAGATACGCAGTATTTT.

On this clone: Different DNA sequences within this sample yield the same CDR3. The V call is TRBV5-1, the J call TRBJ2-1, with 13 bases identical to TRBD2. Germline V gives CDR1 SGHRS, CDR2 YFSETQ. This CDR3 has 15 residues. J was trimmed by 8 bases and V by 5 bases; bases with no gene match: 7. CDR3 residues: CASSLGLAGVDEQFF. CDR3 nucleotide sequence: TGCGCCAGCAGTCTAGGACTAGCGGGAGTGGATGAGCAGTTCTTC.

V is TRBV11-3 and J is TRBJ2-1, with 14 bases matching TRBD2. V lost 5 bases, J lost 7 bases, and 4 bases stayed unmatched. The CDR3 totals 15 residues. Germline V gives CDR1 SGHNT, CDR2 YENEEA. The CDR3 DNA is TGTGCCAGCAGCCCACGACTAGCGGGAGGGAATGAGCAGTTCTTC. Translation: CASSPRLAGGNEQFF.

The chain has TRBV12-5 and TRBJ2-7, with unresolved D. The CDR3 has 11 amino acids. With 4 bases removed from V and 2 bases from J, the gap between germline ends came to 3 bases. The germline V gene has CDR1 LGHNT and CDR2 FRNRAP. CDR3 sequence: CASGSAYEQYF. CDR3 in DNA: TGTGCTAGTGGTTCCGCCTACGAGCAGTACTTC.

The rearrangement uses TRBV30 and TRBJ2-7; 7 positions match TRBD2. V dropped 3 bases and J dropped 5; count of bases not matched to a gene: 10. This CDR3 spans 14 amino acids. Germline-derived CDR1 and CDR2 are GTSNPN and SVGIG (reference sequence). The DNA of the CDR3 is TGTGCCTGGAGGCCCCGGGGGGAGAGACACGAGCAGTACTTC. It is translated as CAWRPRGERHEQYF.

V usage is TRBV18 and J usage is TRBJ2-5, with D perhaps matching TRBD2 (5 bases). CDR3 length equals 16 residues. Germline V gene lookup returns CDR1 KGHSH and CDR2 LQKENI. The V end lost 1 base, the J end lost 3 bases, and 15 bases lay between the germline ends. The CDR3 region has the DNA TGTGCCAGCTCACCACGGACTCAATACCGAGAAGAGACCCAGTACTTC. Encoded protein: CASSPRTQYREETQYF.

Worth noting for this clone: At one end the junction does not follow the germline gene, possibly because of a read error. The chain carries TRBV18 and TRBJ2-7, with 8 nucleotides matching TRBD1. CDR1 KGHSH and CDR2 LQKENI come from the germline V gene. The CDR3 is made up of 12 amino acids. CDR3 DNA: TGTGCCGGCTCACGACAGGGGAAAGAGCAGTACTTC. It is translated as CAGSRQGKEQYF.

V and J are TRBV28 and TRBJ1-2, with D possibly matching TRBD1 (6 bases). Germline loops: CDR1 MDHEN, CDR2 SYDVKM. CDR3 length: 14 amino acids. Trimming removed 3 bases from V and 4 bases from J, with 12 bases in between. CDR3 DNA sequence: TGTGCCAGCAGTTTCCAGGACAGCACCTATGGCTACACCTTC. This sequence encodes CASSFQDSTYGYTF.

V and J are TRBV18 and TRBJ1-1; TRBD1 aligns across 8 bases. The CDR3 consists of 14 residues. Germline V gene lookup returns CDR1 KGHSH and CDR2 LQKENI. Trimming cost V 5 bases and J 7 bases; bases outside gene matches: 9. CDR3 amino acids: CASSSIQGGGEAFF. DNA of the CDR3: TGTGCCAGCTCATCAATACAGGGGGGAGGTGAAGCTTTCTTT.

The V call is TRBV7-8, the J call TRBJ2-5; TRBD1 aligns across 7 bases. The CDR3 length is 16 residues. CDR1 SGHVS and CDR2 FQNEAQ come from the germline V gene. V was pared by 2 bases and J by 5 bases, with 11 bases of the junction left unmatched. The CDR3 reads CASSLSLTTGWETQYF. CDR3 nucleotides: TGTGCCAGCAGCTTATCACTTACGACAGGGTGGGAGACCCAGTACTTC.

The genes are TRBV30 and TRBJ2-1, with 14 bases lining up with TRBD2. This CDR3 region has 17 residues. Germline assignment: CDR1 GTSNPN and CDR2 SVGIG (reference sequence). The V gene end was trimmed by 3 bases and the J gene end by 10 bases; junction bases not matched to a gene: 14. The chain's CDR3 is CAWRAGLAGENNVEQFF. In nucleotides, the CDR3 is TGTGCCTGGAGAGCGGGACTAGCGGGAGAAAACAATGTGGAGCAGTTCTTC.

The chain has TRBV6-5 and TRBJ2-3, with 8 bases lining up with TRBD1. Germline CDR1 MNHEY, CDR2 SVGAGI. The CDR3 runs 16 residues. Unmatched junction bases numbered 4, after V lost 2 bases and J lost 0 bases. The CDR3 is CASSYQTGVSTDTQYF. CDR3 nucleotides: TGTGCCAGCAGTTACCAGACAGGGGTTAGCACAGATACGCAGTATTTT.

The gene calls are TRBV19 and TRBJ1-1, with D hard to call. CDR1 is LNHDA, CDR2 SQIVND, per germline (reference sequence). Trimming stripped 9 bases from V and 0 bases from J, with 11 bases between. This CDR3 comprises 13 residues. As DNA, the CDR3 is TGTGCCAGCAGTGGGAGTATGAACACTGAAGCTTTCTTT. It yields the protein CASSGSMNTEAFF.

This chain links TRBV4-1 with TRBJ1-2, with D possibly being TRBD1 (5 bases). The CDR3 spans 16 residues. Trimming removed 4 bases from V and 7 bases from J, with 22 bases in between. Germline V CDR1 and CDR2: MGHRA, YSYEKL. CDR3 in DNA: TGCGCCAGCAGCCTAGTGGAGACAGCCCAAACCGCTGGCTACACCTTC. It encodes CASSLVETAQTAGYTF.

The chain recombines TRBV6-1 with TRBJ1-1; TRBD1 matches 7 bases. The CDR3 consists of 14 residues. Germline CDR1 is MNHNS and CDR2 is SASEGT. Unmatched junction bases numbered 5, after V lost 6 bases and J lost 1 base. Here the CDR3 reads CASREDRQNTEAFF. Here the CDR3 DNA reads TGTGCCAGCAGGGAGGACAGGCAGAACACTGAAGCTTTCTTT.

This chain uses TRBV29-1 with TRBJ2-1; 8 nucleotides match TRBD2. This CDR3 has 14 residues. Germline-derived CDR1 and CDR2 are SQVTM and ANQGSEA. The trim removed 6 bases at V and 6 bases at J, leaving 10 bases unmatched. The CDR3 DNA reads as TGCAGCGTAGGACTAGCCGTCTCATCCAATGAGCAGTTCTTC. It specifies CSVGLAVSSNEQFF.

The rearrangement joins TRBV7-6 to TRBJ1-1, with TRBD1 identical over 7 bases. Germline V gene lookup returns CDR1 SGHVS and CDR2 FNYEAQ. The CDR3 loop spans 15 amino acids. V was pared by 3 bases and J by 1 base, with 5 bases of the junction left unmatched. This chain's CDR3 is CASSLRGPSNTEAFF. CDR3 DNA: TGTGCCAGCAGCTTGAGGGGGCCGTCGAACACTGAAGCTTTCTTT.

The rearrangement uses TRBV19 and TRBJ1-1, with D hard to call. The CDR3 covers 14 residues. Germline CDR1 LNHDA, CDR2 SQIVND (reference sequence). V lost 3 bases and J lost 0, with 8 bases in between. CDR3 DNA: TGTGCCAGTAGTATCTACACAGTGAACACTGAAGCTTTCTTT. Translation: CASSIYTVNTEAFF.

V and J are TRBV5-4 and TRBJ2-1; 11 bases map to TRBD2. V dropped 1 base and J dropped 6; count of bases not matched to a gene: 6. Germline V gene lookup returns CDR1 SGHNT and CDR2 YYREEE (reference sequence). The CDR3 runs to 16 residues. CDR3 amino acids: CASSLLLAGASNEQFF. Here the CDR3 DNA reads TGTGCCAGCAGCTTGCTACTAGCGGGAGCATCCAATGAGCAGTTCTTC.